This T cell receptor (beta chain) comes out of a study of blood T cell repertoires in COVID-19. Authors' data handling: Reference gene primer amplification gave nucleated cell count estimates. Using immunoSEQ multiplex PCR, the repertoire was profiled, and TCRdb retains in-frame clones only, with some absent. That table gives V, J and clone size, and the DNA gave D and trimming. The sample consists of several thousand clones, 75% to 90% of them appearing once. V lost 4 bases and J 4 bases, leaving 11 bases between the germline ends. CDR1 is SQVTM and CDR2 is ANQGSEA in the germline V gene. The CDR3 runs 13 residues.

The origin of this receptor is a human donor with active COVID-19. The donor label of this sample is uncertain. The chain couples TRBV29-1 to TRBJ2-1; D unresolved. Sequences were obtained from peripheral blood. CDR3 coding DNA: TGCAGCGTTGTGGCGACGACTTACAATGAGCAGTTCTTC. Residues: CSVVATTYNEQFF.